This entry lists 9 T cell receptor beta chains sequenced from one sample in a study. MiXCR was run by TCRdb on the 5' RACE reads, yielding one entry per CDR3 protein. The sample gives 40,000 to 65,000 distinct CDR3 sequences, around 26% of which show up once; more than 3% is in the top ten. The sequenced material came from tumor-infiltrating naive CD4+ T cells sorted from the breast tumor. Subset indicated: naive CD4+ T cells, CD4+CD45RA+CD25-. The source of these receptors is a female donor with breast cancer.

The chain employs TRBV29-1 and TRBJ1-2; TRBD1 might be the D (5 bases). In germline, CDR1 is SQVTM, CDR2 ANQGSEA. V was cut by 1 base and J by 1 base, with 7 bases left in between. The CDR3 totals 13 residues. Here the CDR3 reads CSVEVDSNYGYTF. CDR3 sequence (DNA): TGCAGCGTTGAAGTAGACAGTAACTATGGCTACACCTTC.

The rearrangement uses TRBV10-3 and TRBJ1-2, with 8 bases lining up with TRBD1. Germline assignment: CDR1 ENHRY and CDR2 SYGVKD. This CDR3 is built from 16 residues. Trimming took 4 bases from V and 6 from J; bases not matched to a gene: 13. The CDR3 DNA sequence: TGTGCCATCAGTGGAATATACCAGGGGGCTAAGGATGGCTACACCTTC. As protein: CAISGIYQGAKDGYTF.

The V call is TRBV5-1, the J call TRBJ2-5; no definite D call. Germline V gene lookup returns CDR1 SGHRS and CDR2 YFSETQ. V gave up 0 bases and J gave up 1 base, with 4 bases separating them. The CDR3 is made up of 13 amino acids. The CDR3 DNA reads TGCGCCAGCAGCTTGGCTACCCAAGAGACCCAGTACTTC. It specifies CASSLATQETQYF.

This chain connects TRBV12-3 or TRBV12-4 to TRBJ1-1; no clear D gene. Trimming took off 6 bases at V and 3 bases at J, with 11 bases between the two ends. This CDR3 has 13 amino acids. The CDR3 loop is CASRSDVDTEAFF. The DNA for the CDR3 is TGTGCCAGCAGATCGGACGTTGACACTGAAGCTTTCTTT.

This clonotype was observed at least ten times. This chain uses TRBV5-1 with TRBJ2-1; the match to TRBD2 covers 7 bases. With 4 bases clipped from V and 7 bases from J, the junction kept 11 bases outside the gene matches. The CDR3 runs to 15 residues. CDR1 and CDR2 (germline): SGHRS, YFSETQ. The CDR3 coding sequence is TGCGCCAGCAGCCCACCCCTGGGGGAGGGAAATGAGCAGTTCTTC. Translated: CASSPPLGEGNEQFF.

This clonotype was seen a few times. The chain is built from TRBV12-3 or TRBV12-4 and TRBJ2-5, with TRBD1 matching 10 bases. The CDR3 covers 16 residues. With 3 bases clipped from V and 4 bases from J, the junction kept 8 bases outside the gene matches. This CDR3 is CASSFARTGGGETQYF. Written as DNA, the CDR3 is TGTGCCAGCAGTTTCGCCAGGACAGGGGGGGGAGAGACCCAGTACTTC.

This clonotype has a count of ten or more. This rearrangement joins TRBV6-5 to TRBJ1-6; D gene uncertain. CDR3 length: 14 amino acids. Per germline, CDR1 MNHEY and CDR2 SVGAGI. V lost 8 bases to trimming and J lost 3 bases, with 11 bases between them. In nucleotides, the CDR3 is TGTGCCAGCGGCTCCACGAGCTATAATTCACCCCTCCACTTT. Translated, it gives CASGSTSYNSPLHF.

Sample share makes this clonotype medium-sized (0.01 to 0.1%). This chain uses TRBV4-1 with TRBJ2-7; D unresolved. Germline V gene data show CDR1 as MGHRA and CDR2 as YSYEKL. The CDR3 runs 15 residues. Trimming pared 4 bases from V and 1 base from J, leaving 14 bases between. The CDR3 spells CASSPQVTTSYEQYF. As DNA, the CDR3 is TGCGCCAGCAGCCCCCAGGTGACAACTTCCTACGAGCAGTACTTC.

The V and J genes are TRBV20-1 and TRBJ1-5; D uncertain. Germline CDR1 and CDR2: DFQATT and SNEGSKA (reference sequence). V gave up 3 bases and J gave up 0 bases, with 12 bases separating them. The CDR3 covers 15 residues. The CDR3 region has the DNA TGCAGTGCTAGCCCGGGAGCTTATAGCAATCAGCCCCAGCATTTT. Residues: CSASPGAYSNQPQHF.